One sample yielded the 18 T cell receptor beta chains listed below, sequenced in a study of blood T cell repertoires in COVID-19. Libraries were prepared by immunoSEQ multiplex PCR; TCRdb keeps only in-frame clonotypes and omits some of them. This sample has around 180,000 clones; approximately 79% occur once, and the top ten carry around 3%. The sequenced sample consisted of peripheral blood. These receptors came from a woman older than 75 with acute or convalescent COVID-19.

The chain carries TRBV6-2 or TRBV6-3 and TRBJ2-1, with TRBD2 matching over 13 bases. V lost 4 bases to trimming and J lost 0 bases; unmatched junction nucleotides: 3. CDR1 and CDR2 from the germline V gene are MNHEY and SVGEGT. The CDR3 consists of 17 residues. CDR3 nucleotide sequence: TGTGCCAGCAGTTTGGGACTAGCGGGGTCCTCCTACAATGAGCAGTTCTTC. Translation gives CASSLGLAGSSYNEQFF.

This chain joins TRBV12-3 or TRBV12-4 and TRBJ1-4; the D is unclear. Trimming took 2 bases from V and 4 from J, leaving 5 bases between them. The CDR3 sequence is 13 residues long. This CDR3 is CASSLLLNEKLFF. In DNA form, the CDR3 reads TGTGCCAGCAGTTTACTCCTTAATGAAAAACTGTTTTTT.

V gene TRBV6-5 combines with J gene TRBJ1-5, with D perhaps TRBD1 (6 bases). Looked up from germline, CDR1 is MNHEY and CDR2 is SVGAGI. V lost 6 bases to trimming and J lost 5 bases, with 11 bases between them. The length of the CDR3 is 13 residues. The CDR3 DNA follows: TGTGCCAGCAGGAGACAGGTAGATCAGCCCCAGCATTTT. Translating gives CASRRQVDQPQHF.

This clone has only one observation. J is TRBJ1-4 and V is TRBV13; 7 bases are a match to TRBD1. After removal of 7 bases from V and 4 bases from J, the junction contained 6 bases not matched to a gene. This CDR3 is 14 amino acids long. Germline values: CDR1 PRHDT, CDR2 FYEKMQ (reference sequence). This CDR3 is CASNQGQRNEKLFF. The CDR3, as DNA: TGTGCCAGCAACCAGGGACAGCGTAATGAAAAACTGTTTTTT.

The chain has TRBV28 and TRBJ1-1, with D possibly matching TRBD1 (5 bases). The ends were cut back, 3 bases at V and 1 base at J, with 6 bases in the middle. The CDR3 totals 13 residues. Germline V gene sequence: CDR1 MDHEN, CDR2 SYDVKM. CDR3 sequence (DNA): TGTGCCAGCAGTTTGGGGGGGAACACTGAAGCTTTCTTT. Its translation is CASSLGGNTEAFF.

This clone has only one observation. The CDR3 sequence: CASSQPGLAFTPYEQYF. The DNA for the CDR3 is TGTGCCAGCAGCCAACCTGGACTAGCATTTACCCCCTACGAGCAGTACTTC. The genes are TRBV3-1 (or the pseudogene TRBV3-2) and TRBJ2-7; 8 bases agree with TRBD2. J gave up 2 bases and V 2 bases, and 11 bases lay outside the gene matches. The CDR3 sequence is 17 residues long. Looked up from germline, CDR1 is LGHDT and CDR2 is YNNKEL (reference sequence).

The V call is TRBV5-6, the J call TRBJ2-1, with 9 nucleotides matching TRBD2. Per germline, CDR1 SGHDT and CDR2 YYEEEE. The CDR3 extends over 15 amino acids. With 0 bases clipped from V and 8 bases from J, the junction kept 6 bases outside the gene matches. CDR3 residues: CASSLVGAGGDEQFF. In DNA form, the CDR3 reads TGTGCCAGCAGCTTGGTCGGAGCGGGAGGTGATGAGCAGTTCTTC.

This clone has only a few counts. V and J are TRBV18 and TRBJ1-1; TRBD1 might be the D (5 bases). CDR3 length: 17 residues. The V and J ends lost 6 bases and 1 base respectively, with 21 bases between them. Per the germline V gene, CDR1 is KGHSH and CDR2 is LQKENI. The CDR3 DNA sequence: TGTGCCAGCTCGCAACCGACGGGGGGGAGGCCGAACACTGAAGCTTTCTTT. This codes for CASSQPTGGRPNTEAFF.

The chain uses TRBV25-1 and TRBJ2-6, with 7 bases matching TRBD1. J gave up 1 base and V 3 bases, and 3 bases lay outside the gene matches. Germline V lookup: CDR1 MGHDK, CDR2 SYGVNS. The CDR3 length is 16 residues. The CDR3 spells CASSDYRGSGANVLTF. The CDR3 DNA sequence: TGTGCCAGCAGTGACTACAGGGGATCTGGGGCCAACGTCCTGACTTTC. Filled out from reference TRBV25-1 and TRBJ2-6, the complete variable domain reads EADIYQTPRYLVIGTGKKITLECSQTMGHDKMYWYQQDPGMELHLIHYSYGVNSTEKGDLSSESTVSRIRTEHFPLTLESARPSHTSQYLCASSDYRGSGANVLTFGAGSRLTVL.

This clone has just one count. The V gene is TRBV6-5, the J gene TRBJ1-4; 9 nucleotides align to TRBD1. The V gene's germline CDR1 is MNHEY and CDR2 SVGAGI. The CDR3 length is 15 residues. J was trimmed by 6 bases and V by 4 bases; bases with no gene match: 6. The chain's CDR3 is CASSFWTGAHEKLFF. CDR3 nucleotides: TGTGCCAGCAGTTTCTGGACAGGGGCTCATGAAAAACTGTTTTTT.

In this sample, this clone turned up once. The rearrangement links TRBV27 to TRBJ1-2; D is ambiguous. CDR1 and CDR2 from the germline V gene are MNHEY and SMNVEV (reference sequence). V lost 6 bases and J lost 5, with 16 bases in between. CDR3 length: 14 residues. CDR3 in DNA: TGTGCCAGCAGGCGGGGAGGGAACAATTATGGCTACACCTTC. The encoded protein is CASRRGGNNYGYTF.

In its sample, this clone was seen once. In nucleotides, the CDR3 is TGTGCCAGCAGCAGGGAGGCAGATACGCAGTATTTT. It translates to CASSREADTQYF. The chain uses TRBV7-2 and TRBJ2-3; a possible D gene is TRBD2 (6 bases). This CDR3 is 12 amino acids long. Germline-derived CDR1 and CDR2 are SGHTA and FQGNSA. Deletions cut 5 bases from V and 4 bases from J, with 7 bases between. The variable domain in full, with the rest retrieved from reference TRBV7-2 and TRBJ2-3, is GAGVSQSPSNKVTEKGKDVELRCDPISGHTALYWYRQSLGQGLEFLIYFQGNSAPDKSGLPSDRFSAERTGGSVSTLTIQRTQQEDSAVYLCASSREADTQYFGPGTRLTVL.

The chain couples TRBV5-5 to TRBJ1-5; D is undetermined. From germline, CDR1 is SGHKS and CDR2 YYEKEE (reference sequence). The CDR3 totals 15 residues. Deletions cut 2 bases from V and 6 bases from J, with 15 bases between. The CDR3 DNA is TGTGCCAGCAGCTTTTTTGCAGGCGAGGGTCAGCCCCAGCATTTT. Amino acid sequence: CASSFFAGEGQPQHF.

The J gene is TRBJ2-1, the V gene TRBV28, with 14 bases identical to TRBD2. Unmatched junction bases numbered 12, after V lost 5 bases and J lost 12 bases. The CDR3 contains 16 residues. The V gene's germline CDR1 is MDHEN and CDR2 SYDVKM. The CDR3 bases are TGTGCCAGCAGTGCAGACCCGGGACTAGCGGGAGTGGGGCAGTTCTTC. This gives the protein CASSADPGLAGVGQFF.

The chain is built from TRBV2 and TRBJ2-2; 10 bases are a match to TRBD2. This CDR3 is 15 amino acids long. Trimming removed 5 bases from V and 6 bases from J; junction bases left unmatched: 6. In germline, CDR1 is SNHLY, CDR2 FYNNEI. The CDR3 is CASSKGLAIAGELFF. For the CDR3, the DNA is TGTGCCAGCAGTAAGGGACTAGCGATCGCCGGGGAGCTGTTTTTT.

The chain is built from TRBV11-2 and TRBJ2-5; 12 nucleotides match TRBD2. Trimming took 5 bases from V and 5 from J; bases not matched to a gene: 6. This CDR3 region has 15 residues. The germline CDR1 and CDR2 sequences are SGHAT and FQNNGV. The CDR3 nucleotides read TGTGCCAGCAGCCCCGGACTAGCGGGAAGGGAGACCCAGTACTTC. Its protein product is CASSPGLAGRETQYF.

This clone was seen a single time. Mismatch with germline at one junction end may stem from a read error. The CDR3 spells CASSSMDSRSLIF. In DNA form, the CDR3 reads TGTGCCAGCAGTTCTATGGACAGCCGGTCCCTCATTTTT. The chain has TRBV28 and TRBJ1-4; tentatively, D is TRBD1 (6 bases). The CDR3 spans 13 residues. Germline V gene data show CDR1 as MDHEN and CDR2 as SYDVKM.

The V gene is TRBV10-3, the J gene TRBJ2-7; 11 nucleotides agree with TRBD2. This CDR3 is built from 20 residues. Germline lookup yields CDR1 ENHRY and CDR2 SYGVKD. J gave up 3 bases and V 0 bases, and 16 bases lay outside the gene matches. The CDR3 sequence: CAISESILRRGGLAGYEQYF. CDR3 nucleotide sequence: TGTGCCATCAGTGAGTCGATACTTCGGAGGGGCGGACTAGCGGGCTACGAGCAGTACTTC.